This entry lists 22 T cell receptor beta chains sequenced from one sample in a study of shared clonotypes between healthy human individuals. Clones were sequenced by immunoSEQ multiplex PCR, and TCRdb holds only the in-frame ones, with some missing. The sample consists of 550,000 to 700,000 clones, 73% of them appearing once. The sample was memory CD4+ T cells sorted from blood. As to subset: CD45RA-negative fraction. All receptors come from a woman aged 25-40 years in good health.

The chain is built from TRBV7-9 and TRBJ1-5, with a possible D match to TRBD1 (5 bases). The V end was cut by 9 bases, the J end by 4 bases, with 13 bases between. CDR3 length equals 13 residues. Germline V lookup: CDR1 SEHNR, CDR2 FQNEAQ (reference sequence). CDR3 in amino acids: CASTAGPNQPQHF. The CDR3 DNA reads TGTGCCAGTACGGCGGGGCCAAATCAGCCCCAGCATTTT.

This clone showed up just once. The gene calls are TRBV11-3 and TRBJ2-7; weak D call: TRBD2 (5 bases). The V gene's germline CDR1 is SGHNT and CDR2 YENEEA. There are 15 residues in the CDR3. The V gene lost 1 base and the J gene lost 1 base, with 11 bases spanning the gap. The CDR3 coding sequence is TGTGCCAGCAGCTTAGCGGCGAGCGGTTCCTACGAGCAGTACTTC. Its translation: CASSLAASGSYEQYF.

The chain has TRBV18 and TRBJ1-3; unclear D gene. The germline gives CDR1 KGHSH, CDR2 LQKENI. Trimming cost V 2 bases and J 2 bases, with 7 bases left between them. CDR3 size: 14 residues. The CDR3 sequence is CASSPVGTGNTIYF. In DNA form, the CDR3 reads TGTGCCAGCTCACCAGTGGGGACTGGAAACACCATATATTTT.

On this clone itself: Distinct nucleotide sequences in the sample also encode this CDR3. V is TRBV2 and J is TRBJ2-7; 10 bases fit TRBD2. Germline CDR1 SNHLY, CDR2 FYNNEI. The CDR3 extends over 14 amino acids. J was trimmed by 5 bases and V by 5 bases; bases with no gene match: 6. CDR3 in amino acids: CASSRLAGVNEQYF. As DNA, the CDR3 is TGTGCCAGCAGTCGCCTAGCGGGAGTGAACGAGCAGTACTTC.

CDR3 coding DNA: TGCGCCAGCAGACCGCCGGGACTAGGTTTGATTGGTGAGCAGTTCTTC. This sequence encodes CASRPPGLGLIGEQFF. The chain employs TRBV5-1 and TRBJ2-1; 8 nucleotides match TRBD2. The CDR3 is 16 amino acids. Per germline, CDR1 SGHRS and CDR2 YFSETQ. Unmatched junction bases numbered 16, after V lost 5 bases and J lost 9 bases.

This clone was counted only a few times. CDR3 sequence reads: CASRASQGGQPQHF. CDR3 coding DNA: TGTGCCAGCCGTGCGTCCCAGGGGGGGCAGCCCCAGCATTTT. This chain joins TRBV18 and TRBJ1-5; the match to TRBD1 covers 7 bases. After removal of 8 bases from V and 7 bases from J, the junction contained 11 bases not matched to a gene. CDR3 length equals 14 residues. CDR1 KGHSH and CDR2 LQKENI come from the germline V gene.

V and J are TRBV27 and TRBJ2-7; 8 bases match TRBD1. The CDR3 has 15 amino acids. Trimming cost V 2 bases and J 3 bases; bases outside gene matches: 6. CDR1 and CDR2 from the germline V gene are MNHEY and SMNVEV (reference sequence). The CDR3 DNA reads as TGTGCCAGCAGTTTAGGACAGGGCCTAAACTACGAGCAGTACTTC. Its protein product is CASSLGQGLNYEQYF.

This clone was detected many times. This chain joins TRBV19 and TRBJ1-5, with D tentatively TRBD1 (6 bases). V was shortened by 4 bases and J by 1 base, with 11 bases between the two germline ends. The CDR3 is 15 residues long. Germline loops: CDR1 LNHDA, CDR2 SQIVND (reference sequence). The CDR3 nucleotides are TGTGCCAGTAGTAGTGGACAGCTAAGCAATCAGCCCCAGCATTTT. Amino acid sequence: CASSSGQLSNQPQHF.

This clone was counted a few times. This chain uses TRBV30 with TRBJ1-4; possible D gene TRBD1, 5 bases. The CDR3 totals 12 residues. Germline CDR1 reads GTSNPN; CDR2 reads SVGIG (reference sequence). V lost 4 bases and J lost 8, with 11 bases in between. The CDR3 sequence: CAWTGWEEKLFF. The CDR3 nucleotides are TGTGCCTGGACAGGGTGGGAAGAAAAACTGTTTTTT.

The CDR3, as DNA: TGTGCCAGCAGCCAAGGGACTAGCAATGAGCAGTTCTTC. Translated, it gives CASSQGTSNEQFF. The J gene is TRBJ2-1, the V gene TRBV14; 7 bases line up with TRBD2. CDR3 length: 13 residues. The V and J ends lost 1 base and 6 bases, in that order; junction bases with no gene match: 0. Germline V lookup: CDR1 SGHDN, CDR2 FVKESK. Full variable domain (outside the CDR3, taken from reference TRBV14 and TRBJ2-1): EAGVTQFPSHSVIEKGQTVTLRCDPISGHDNLYWYRRVMGKEIKFLLHFVKESKQDESGMPNNRFLAERTGGTYSTLKVQPAELEDSGVYFCASSQGTSNEQFFGPGTRLTVL.

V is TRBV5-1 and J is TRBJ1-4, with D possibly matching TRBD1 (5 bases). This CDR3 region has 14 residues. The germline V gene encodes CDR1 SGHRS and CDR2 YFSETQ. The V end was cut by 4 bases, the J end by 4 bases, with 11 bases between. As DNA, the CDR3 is TGCGCCAGCAGCCCGACAGCCATTAATGAAAAACTGTTTTTT. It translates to CASSPTAINEKLFF.

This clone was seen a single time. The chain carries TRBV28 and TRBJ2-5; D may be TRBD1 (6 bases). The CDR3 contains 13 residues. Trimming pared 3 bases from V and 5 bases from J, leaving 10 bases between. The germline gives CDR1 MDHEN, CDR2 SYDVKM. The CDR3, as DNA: TGTGCCAGCAGTTTTAGGGGGTACGAGACCCAGTACTTC. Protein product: CASSFRGYETQYF. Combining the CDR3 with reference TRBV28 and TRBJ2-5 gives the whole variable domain DVKVTQSSRYLVKRTGEKVFLECVQDMDHENMFWYRQDPGLGLRLIYFSYDVKMKEKGDIPEGYSVSREKKERFSLILESASTNQTSMYLCASSFRGYETQYFGPGTRLLVL.

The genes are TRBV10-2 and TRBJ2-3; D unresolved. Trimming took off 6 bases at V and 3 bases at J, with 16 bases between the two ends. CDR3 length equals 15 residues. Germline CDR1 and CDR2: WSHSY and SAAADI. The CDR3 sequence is CASSHGSRRTDTQYF. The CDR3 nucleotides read TGCGCCAGCAGCCACGGCAGCCGAAGGACAGATACGCAGTATTTT.

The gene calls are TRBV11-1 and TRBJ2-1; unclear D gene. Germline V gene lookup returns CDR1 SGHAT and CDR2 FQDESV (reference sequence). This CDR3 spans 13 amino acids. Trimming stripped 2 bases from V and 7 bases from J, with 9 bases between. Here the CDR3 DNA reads TGTGCCAGCAGCTTATCACTACTAAATGAGCAGTTCTTC. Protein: CASSLSLLNEQFF.

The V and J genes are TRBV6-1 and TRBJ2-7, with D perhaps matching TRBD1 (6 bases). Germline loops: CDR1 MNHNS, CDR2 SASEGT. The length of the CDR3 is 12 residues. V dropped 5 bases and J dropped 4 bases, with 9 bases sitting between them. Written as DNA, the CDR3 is TGTGCCAGCAGTAACCAGGGGTACGAGCAGTACTTC. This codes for CASSNQGYEQYF.

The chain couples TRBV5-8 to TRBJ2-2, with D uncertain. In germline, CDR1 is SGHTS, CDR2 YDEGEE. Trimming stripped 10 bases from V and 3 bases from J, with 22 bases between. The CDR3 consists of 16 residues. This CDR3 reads CARPVRLMRDTGELFF. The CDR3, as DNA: TGTGCCCGCCCGGTCAGGCTGATGAGAGACACCGGGGAGCTGTTTTTT.

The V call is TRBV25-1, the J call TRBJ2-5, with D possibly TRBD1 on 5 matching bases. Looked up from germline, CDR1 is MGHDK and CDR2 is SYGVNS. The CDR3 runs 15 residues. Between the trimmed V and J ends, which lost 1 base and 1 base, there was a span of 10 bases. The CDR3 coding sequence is TGTGCCAGCAGTGAATCCGCAGGGCCCCAAGAGACCCAGTACTTC. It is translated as CASSESAGPQETQYF.

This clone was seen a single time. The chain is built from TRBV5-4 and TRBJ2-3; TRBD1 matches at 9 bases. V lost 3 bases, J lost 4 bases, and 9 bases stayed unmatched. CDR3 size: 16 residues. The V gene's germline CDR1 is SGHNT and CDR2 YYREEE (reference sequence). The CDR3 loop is CASSSPGQGIADTQYF. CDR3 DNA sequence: TGTGCCAGCAGCTCCCCGGGACAGGGTATAGCAGATACGCAGTATTTT.

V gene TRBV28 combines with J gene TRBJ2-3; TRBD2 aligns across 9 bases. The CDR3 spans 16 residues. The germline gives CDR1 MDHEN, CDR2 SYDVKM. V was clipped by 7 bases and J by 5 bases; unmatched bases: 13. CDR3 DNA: TGTGCCAGCACCCCGGTAGCGGGAGCGAAAGTAGATACGCAGTATTTT. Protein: CASTPVAGAKVDTQYF.

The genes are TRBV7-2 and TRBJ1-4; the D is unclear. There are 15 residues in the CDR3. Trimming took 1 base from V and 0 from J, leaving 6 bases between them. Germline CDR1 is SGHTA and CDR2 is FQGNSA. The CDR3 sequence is CASSLGYATNEKLFF. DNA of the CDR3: TGTGCCAGCAGCTTAGGCTATGCAACTAATGAAAAACTGTTTTTT. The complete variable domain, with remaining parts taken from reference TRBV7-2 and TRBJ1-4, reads GAGVSQSPSNKVTEKGKDVELRCDPISGHTALYWYRQSLGQGLEFLIYFQGNSAPDKSGLPSDRFSAERTGGSVSTLTIQRTQQEDSAVYLCASSLGYATNEKLFFGSGTQLSVL.

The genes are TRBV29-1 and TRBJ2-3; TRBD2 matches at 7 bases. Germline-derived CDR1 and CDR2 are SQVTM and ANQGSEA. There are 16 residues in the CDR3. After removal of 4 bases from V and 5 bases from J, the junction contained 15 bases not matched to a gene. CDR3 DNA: TGCAGCGTTGTTCTGGCTAGCGGAGGGAAGGGAGATACGCAGTATTTT. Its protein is CSVVLASGGKGDTQYF.

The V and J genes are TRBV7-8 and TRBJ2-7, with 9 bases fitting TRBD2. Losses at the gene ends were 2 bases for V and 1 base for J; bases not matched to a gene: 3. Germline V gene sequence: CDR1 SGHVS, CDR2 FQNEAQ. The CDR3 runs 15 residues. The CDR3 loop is CASSLQLAGSYEQYF. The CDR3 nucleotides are TGTGCCAGCAGCTTACAACTAGCGGGTTCCTACGAGCAGTACTTC.